This T cell receptor (beta chain) was captured in a study of PD-1 blockade in classical Hodgkin lymphoma. The overall study: Patients were infused with nivolumab 3 mg/kg every 2 weeks. Regarding the study as a whole: Relapsed/refractory patients reportedly had lower baseline diversity than newly diagnosed patients. Diversity in CD4+ TCRs, unlike that measured in CD8+ TCRs, had risen significantly by C4D1. Prior therapy or disease activity may underlie the repertoire differences, whose causes remain undefined.

The germline gives CDR1 SGHAT, CDR2 FQNNGV. V dropped 0 bases and J dropped 4 bases, with 13 bases sitting between them. The CDR3 totals 15 residues. Details on this clone: The antigen is unknown.

Every patient was affected by relapse after autologous stem cell transplantation, while exposure to brentuximab vedotin was not uniform. Data came from immunoSEQ multiplex PCR; TCRdb stores just in-frame clones and leaves some out. There are 40,000 to 45,000 clones in the sample; 76% occur only once, and about a fifth lies in the top ten. The receptor's source is a human donor with classical Hodgkin lymphoma. The source material was peripheral blood mononuclear cells (PBMCs), sampled at baseline. The chain recombines TRBV11-2 with TRBJ2-7; no clear D gene. CDR3 sequence: CASSLDAVVQYEQYF. The CDR3, as DNA: TGTGCCAGCAGCTTAGATGCGGTGGTTCAGTACGAGCAGTACTTC. Looking up the rest from reference TRBV11-2 and TRBJ2-7 gives the full variable domain: EAGVAQSPRYKIIEKRQSVAFWCNPISGHATLYWYQQILGQGPKLLIQFQNNGVVDDSQLPKDRFSAERLKGVDSTLKIQPAKLEDSAVYLCASSLDAVVQYEQYFGPGTRLTVT.